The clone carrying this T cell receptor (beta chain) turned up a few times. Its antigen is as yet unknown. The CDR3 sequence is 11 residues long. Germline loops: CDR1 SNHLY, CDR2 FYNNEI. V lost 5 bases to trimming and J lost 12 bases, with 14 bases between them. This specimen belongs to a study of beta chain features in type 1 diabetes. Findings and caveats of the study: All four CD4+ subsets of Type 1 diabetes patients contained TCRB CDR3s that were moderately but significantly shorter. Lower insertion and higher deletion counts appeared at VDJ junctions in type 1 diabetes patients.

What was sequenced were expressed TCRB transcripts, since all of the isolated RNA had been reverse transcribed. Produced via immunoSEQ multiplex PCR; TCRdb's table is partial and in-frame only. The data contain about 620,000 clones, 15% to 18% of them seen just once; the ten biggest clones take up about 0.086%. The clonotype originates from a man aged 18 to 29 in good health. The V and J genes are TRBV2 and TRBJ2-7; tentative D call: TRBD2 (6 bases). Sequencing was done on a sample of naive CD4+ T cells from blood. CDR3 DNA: TGTGCCAGCAGTAGTGGGGGAGGACTGTACTTC. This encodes CASSSGGGLYF.